These T cell receptor beta chains were read from a single sample in a study of human thymus T cells. Assay used: immunoSEQ multiplex PCR; TCRdb lists only in-frame clones, some missing. The data show about 78,000 clones, with approximately 96% seen just once and roughly 0.03% held by the top ten. The sample consisted of thymus tissue. Receptors were obtained from a boy under three years old with a congenital heart defect but otherwise immunologically healthy. The CDR3 runs from the conserved cysteine through the conserved F or W. The D gene is left open where the match is weak. A clone size is listed for some rows: how often the clone was seen (once, few, many), or a class if it is expanded.

clone size	D gene	J gene	V gene	CDR3 length	CDR3 DNA	CDR3 protein
NA	NA	TRBJ2-7	TRBV5-1	17	TGCGCCAGCAGCTTGATCTTCGTTTCAGGAGCCGGCTACGAGCAGTACTTC	CASSLIFVSGAGYEQYF
NA	NA	TRBJ1-5	TRBV29-1	17	TGCAGCGTTGAATTGGAGAACCCAACTTATAGCAATCAGCCCCAGCATTTT	CSVELENPTYSNQPQHF
NA	NA	TRBJ2-7	TRBV20-1	11	TGCAGTGCTAGAACGCCGAGAGAGCAGTACTTC	CSARTPREQYF
NA	TRBD2	TRBJ2-1	TRBV5-1	16	TGCGCCAGCAGACCTAAGCGGGAGGGCCCCCACAATGAGCAGTTCTTC	CASRPKREGPHNEQFF
NA	TRBD1	TRBJ2-7	TRBV5-4	18	TGTGCCAGCAGCTTGGATCCGGGACAGGATCTGAGTGTGGACGAGCAGTACTTC	CASSLDPGQDLSVDEQYF
NA	TRBD1	TRBJ1-4	TRBV2	22	TGTGCCAGCAGTGAAGCCGGACAGGGGCCTCCAAATGGATTCGCAACTAATGAAAAACTGTTTTTT	CASSEAGQGPPNGFATNEKLFF
NA	TRBD2	TRBJ2-1	TRBV4-1	16	TGCGCCAGCAGCCTTATAGCGGGAGTCTCCTACAATGAGCAGTTCTTC	CASSLIAGVSYNEQFF
NA	TRBD1	TRBJ1-2	TRBV25-1	12	TGTGCCAGCAGTTACAGGGGGCATGGCTACACCTTC	CASSYRGHGYTF
NA	TRBD1	TRBJ1-2	TRBV7-4	15	TGTGCCAGCAGCCCCGTCCGTGTGACAGGGAATGGCTACACCTTC	CASSPVRVTGNGYTF
NA	TRBD1	TRBJ1-1	TRBV30	14	TGTGCCTGGAGAAATGACAGGGATAACACTGAAGCTTTCTTT	CAWRNDRDNTEAFF
NA	NA	TRBJ2-2	TRBV11-3	15	TGTGCCAGCAGGGCGCCAGGGGCGAACACCGGGGAGCTGTTTTTT	CASRAPGANTGELFF
NA	NA	TRBJ1-2	TRBV9	14	TGTGCCAGCAGCACCTCGGCCAGTGGAGAGGGCTACACCTTC	CASSTSASGEGYTF
NA	NA	TRBJ2-7	TRBV5-1	19	TGCGCCAGCAGCGCCGGGGACCAGGAAACTCCCGACCCCTCCTACGAGCAGTACTTC	CASSAGDQETPDPSYEQYF
once	NA	TRBJ2-7	TRBV5-1	14	TGCGCCAGCAGCTCGCTGACAGATTCCTACGAGCAGTACTTC	CASSSLTDSYEQYF
once	NA	TRBJ2-7	TRBV2	15	TGTGCCAGCAGTGAAGCTGAGACTCCCCTCGACGAGCAGTACTTC	CASSEAETPLDEQYF
NA	NA	TRBJ1-1	TRBV19	14	TGTGCCAGTAGTATCGGACCCCCGGGCACTGAAGCTTTCTTT	CASSIGPPGTEAFF
NA	TRBD2	TRBJ2-7	TRBV18	16	TGTGCCAGCTCGCCTCCCCCGGGGCTAGCGGTTGGCGAGCAGTACTTC	CASSPPPGLAVGEQYF
once	NA	TRBJ1-1	TRBV5-6	13	TGTGCCAGCAGCGTCCAAGGGGGCACTGAAGCTTTCTTT	CASSVQGGTEAFF
NA	TRBD1	TRBJ2-7	TRBV5-6	14	TGTGCCAGCAGCTTGGGGCCGACAGGGTACGAGCAGTACTTC	CASSLGPTGYEQYF
NA	TRBD1	TRBJ2-1	TRBV4-1	16	TGCGCCAGCAGCCATATCGTGGAGGGACAGGGGAATGAGCAGTTCTTC	CASSHIVEGQGNEQFF
NA	TRBD1	TRBJ1-2	TRBV7-9	15	TGTGCCAGCAGCTTAGGGCAAATAGGGGGCGGTGGCTACACCTTC	CASSLGQIGGGGYTF
NA	NA	TRBJ2-7	TRBV10-3	12	TGTGCCATCAGTGACAGGCTCTACGAGCAGTACTTC	CAISDRLYEQYF
NA	NA	TRBJ1-1	TRBV11-2	13	TGTGCCAGCAGCTTAGAGGTAGGGGTGGAGGCTTTCTTT	CASSLEVGVEAFF
NA	NA	TRBJ1-1	TRBV7-9	14	TGTGCCAGCAGCCTAGAGAGGCAGGGAACTGAAGCTTTCTTT	CASSLERQGTEAFF
NA	NA	TRBJ1-5	TRBV27	14	TGTGCCAGCAGTCTCCGGGTGGCGGATCAGCCCCAGCATTTT	CASSLRVADQPQHF
NA	NA	TRBJ2-1	TRBV6-1	15	TGTGCCAGCAGTGTAACCCTCTGGGGGTACAATGAGCAGTTCTTC	CASSVTLWGYNEQFF
NA	NA	TRBJ1-2	TRBV4-3	18	TGCGCCAGCAGCCAAGACAGGAACAGAAGTCGACCTAACTATGGCTACACCTTC	CASSQDRNRSRPNYGYTF
NA	NA	TRBJ2-5	TRBV7-7	14	TGTGCTAGCAGTTCTCACCCCGGGGGAGAGACCCAGTACTTC	CASSSHPGGETQYF
NA	TRBD2	TRBJ2-3	TRBV13	16	TGTGCCAGCAGCTTACCCGGCCAGCGGGGCGCAGATACGCAGTATTTT	CASSLPGQRGADTQYF
NA	NA	TRBJ1-1	TRBV5-4	14	TGTGCCAGCAGCTCTGGGGGCTTTCACGCTGAAGCTTTCTTT	CASSSGGFHAEAFF
NA	NA	TRBJ1-2	TRBV27	18	TGTGCCAGCAGTTTGAAGTTTGGCATGGGGCAGGAGGTTTATGGCTACACCTTC	CASSLKFGMGQEVYGYTF
NA	NA	TRBJ2-1	TRBV10-3	11	TGTGCGTTGGGGGCTGACAATGAGCAGTTCTTC	CALGADNEQFF
once	NA	TRBJ2-3	TRBV27	13	TGTGCCAGCAGTGAGTCCGGGGAAGATACGCAGTATTTT	CASSESGEDTQYF
NA	TRBD2	TRBJ2-7	TRBV5-8	17	TGTGCCACCTTGAGCGGGGGGGCGGTGGTTCGCTTCTACGAGCAGTACTTC	CATLSGGAVVRFYEQYF
NA	TRBD2	TRBJ2-3	TRBV5-4	20	TGTGCCAGCAGCTCCCGACTAGCGGGAGACCTCGTTCCTAGCACAGATACGCAGTATTTT	CASSSRLAGDLVPSTDTQYF
NA	TRBD1	TRBJ2-7	TRBV27	13	TGTGCCAGCAACCCAGGACAGGGTTACGAGCAGTACTTC	CASNPGQGYEQYF
NA	NA	TRBJ2-4	TRBV28	12	TGTGCCAGCAGTTCCAAGGTCCCGATTCAGTACTTC	CASSSKVPIQYF
NA	NA	TRBJ2-5	TRBV6-1	13	TGTGCCAGCAGCGCTAGCAGGCAAGAGACCCAGTACTTC	CASSASRQETQYF
NA	TRBD1	TRBJ2-2	TRBV2	13	TGTGCCAGCAGGGGCAGGGGGCGGGAGGAGCTGTTTTTT	CASRGRGREELFF
once	NA	TRBJ2-7	TRBV11-2	13	TGTGCCAGCAGCTTAGACAGTGTTTACGAGCAGTACTTC	CASSLDSVYEQYF
NA	TRBD1	TRBJ1-1	TRBV7-6	14	TGTGCCAGCAGCCCGAGGGGGCGGGTGACTGAAGCTTTCTTT	CASSPRGRVTEAFF
NA	NA	TRBJ2-1	TRBV10-3	16	TGTGCCATCAGTGCGCCGACAGGCCCTTTCGCCAATGAGCAGTTCTTC	CAISAPTGPFANEQFF
NA	TRBD1	TRBJ1-1	TRBV7-2	16	TGTGCCAGCAGCCTACCAGTCAGGGGGAGTCGGATTGAAGCTTTCTTT	CASSLPVRGSRIEAFF
NA	TRBD2	TRBJ2-1	TRBV28	18	TGTGCCAGCAGTTTTATTTGGAGCCCGACTAGCGGCTACAATGAGCAGTTCTTC	CASSFIWSPTSGYNEQFF
NA	NA	TRBJ2-1	TRBV7-2	18	TGTGCCAGCAGCTTAGCGTGTTGGGGCCTGGAAGGTAGGAATGAGCAGTTCTTC	CASSLACWGLEGRNEQFF
NA	TRBD1	TRBJ2-3	TRBV27	16	TGTGCCAGCAGTTTCTATCCGGGACAGGGGGTAGATACGCAGTATTTT	CASSFYPGQGVDTQYF
once	TRBD2	TRBJ2-5	TRBV10-2	14	TGCGCCAGCTGGACTAGCGCGTACCAAGAGACCCAGTACTTC	CASWTSAYQETQYF
NA	TRBD1	TRBJ2-5	TRBV7-2	19	TGTGCCAGCAGCCCACGACCGGGACAGGGAAGGGGACTGGGGGAGACCCAGTACTTC	CASSPRPGQGRGLGETQYF
NA	NA	TRBJ2-3	TRBV27	14	TGTGCCAGCAGTGCGTTTGGGTACACAGATACGCAGTATTTT	CASSAFGYTDTQYF
NA	TRBD1	TRBJ1-2	TRBV7-2	15	TGTGCCAGCAGCCTACGGGACAGGGAAAACTATGGCTACACCTTC	CASSLRDRENYGYTF
once	TRBD2	TRBJ2-3	TRBV7-2	19	TGTGCCAGCAGCTTAGTAAAGGGACTAGCGGGGGACCTCACAGATACGCAGTATTTT	CASSLVKGLAGDLTDTQYF
NA	TRBD1	TRBJ2-2	TRBV30	19	TGTGCCTGGACTCCCCTCGGACAGGGGAAGAATTCTTACACCGGGGAGCTGTTTTTT	CAWTPLGQGKNSYTGELFF
NA	NA	TRBJ2-6	TRBV19	15	TGTGCCAGTAGTATGCAAGACTCTGGGGCCAACGTCCTGACTTTC	CASSMQDSGANVLTF